This TCR beta chain came from a study of T-cell reconstitution after alpha-beta-depleted transplantation in children. The CDR3 covers 14 residues. Germline V lookup: CDR1 SGHRS, CDR2 YFSETQ. V trimming: 4 bases; J trimming: 4 bases; junction bases outside the gene matches: 5. Note on this clonotype: What it recognizes is unknown.

Whole-study findings and limits: One year post-transplant, T-cell counts and diversity were largely derived from T cells produced anew. About two months after transplant, alpha-beta T cells reportedly came from several hundred expanded graft clones. High day-60 TCRbeta diversity in some patients came from surviving recipient T cells and thymic progenitors.

Preparation of the TCRbeta library was carried out with unique molecular identifiers. A single record per CDR3 protein comes from TCRdb applying MiXCR to the PCR reads. The table has around 5,000 distinct CDR3 sequences, about 28% seen once. The V call is TRBV5-1, the J call TRBJ2-3; 8 nucleotides agree with TRBD1. The receptor was isolated from a male patient between 2 and 10 years old who had a stem cell transplant for acute lymphoblastic leukemia, so the T cells may come from the graft donor. The sample was PBMCs, mostly from graft donor cells, taken 60 days after TCRalphabeta/CD19-depleted stem cell transplant. The CDR3 spells CASSHGQGSDTQYF. In nucleotides, the CDR3 is TGCGCCAGCAGCCACGGACAGGGCTCAGATACGCAGTATTTT.